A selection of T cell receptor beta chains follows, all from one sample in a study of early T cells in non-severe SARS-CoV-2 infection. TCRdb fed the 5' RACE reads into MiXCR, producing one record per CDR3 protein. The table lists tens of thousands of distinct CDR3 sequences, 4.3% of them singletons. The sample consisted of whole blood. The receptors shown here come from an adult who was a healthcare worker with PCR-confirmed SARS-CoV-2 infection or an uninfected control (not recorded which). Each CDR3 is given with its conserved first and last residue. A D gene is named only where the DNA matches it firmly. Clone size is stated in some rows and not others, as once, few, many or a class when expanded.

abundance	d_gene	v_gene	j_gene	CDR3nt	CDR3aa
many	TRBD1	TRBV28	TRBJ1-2	TGTGCCAGACTACGAGGACAGGGGGCAAGCTATGGCTACACCTTC	CARLRGQGASYGYTF
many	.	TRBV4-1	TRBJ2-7	TGCGCCAGCAGCCAAGATCAAAGAGCCTACGAGCAGTACTTC	CASSQDQRAYEQYF
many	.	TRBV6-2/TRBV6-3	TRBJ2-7	TGTGCCAGCAGTTACTCACTAGTCCAGTACGAGCAGTACTTC	CASSYSLVQYEQYF
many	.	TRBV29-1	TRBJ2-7	TGCAGCGCCCACCTGGGGGGATACGAGCAGTACTTC	CSAHLGGYEQYF
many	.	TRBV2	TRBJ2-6	TGTGCCAGCAGGGAAAGGTTCTCTGGGGCCAACGTCCTGACTTTC	CASRERFSGANVLTF
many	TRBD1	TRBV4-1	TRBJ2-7	TGCGCCAGCTCCGCCCCGGGACAGGGGAACGAGCAGTACTTC	CASSAPGQGNEQYF
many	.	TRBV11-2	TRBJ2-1	TGTGCCAGCAGCTCCAGGGTAGGACGACTGGACAATGAGCAGTTCTTC	CASSSRVGRLDNEQFF
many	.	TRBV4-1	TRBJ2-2	TGCGCCAGCAGCCAAGTCGCGGGGCCTGTGGAGCTGTTTTTT	CASSQVAGPVELFF
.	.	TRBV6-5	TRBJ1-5	TGTGCCAGCAGTGCCGGGATTGGAAATCAGCCCCAGCATTTT	CASSAGIGNQPQHF
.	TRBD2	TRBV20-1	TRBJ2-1	TGCAGTGCCGACCCCCTAGCGGGAGGGCATAATGAGCAGTTCTTC	CSADPLAGGHNEQFF
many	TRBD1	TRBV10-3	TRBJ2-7	TGTGCCATCAGTGAGTCTAGGGGGACAGGTGGGACCTACGAGCAGTACTTC	CAISESRGTGGTYEQYF
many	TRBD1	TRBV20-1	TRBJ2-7	TGCAGTGCTAACTACAGGGGGCTCTACGAGCAGTACTTC	CSANYRGLYEQYF
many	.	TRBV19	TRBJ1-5	TGTGCCAGTATGGCCGGGGCCGACAATCAGCCCCAGCATTTT	CASMAGADNQPQHF
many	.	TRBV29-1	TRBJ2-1	TGCAGCACGGGACGGGAACAATACAATGAGCAGTTCTTC	CSTGREQYNEQFF
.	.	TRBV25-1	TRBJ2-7	TGTGCCTCCGCTCGATCTTGGGAGCAGTACTTC	CASARSWEQYF
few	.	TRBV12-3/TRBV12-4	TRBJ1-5	TGTGCCAGCAGTTTTGACGGGGGGAAGGGTCAGCCCCAGCATTTT	CASSFDGGKGQPQHF
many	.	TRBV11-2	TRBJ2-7	TGTGCCAGCAGCTTACAGAAATACCAGTCCTACGAGCAGTACTTC	CASSLQKYQSYEQYF
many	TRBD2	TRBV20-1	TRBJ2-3	TGCAGTGCTGCCACGGGGACCAGCGGGGGTTCGGATACGCAGTATTTT	CSAATGTSGGSDTQYF
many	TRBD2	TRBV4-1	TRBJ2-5	TGCGCCAGCAGCCAAGAGTATCTGGGACTAGCGAAAGAGACCCAGTACTTC	CASSQEYLGLAKETQYF
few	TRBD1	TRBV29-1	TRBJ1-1	TGCAGCGTTGAAGATCTTCAGGGGGCGAACACTGAAGCTTTCTTT	CSVEDLQGANTEAFF
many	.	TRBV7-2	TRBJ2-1	TGTGCCAGCAGCCCCACCCCCGGGGCCTACATTGAGCAGTTCTTC	CASSPTPGAYIEQFF
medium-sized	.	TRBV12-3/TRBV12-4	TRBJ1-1	TGTGCCAGCAGTTTATTGATAAACACTGAAGCTTTCTTT	CASSLLINTEAFF